Following are 15 T cell receptor beta chains from one sample sequenced in a study of technical replicates of blood from a few donors. Only in-frame clones appear in the TCRdb table, and some are missing; sequencing was by immunoSEQ multiplex PCR. Among over 50,000 clones listed, 70% to 90% were seen once. Material: PBMCs. Receptors originate from a human donor in good health. Some clones in this sample may be carry-over from other donors' samples.

V usage is TRBV2 and J usage is TRBJ1-4; 7 bases fit TRBD1. Trimming cost V 6 bases and J 4 bases; bases outside gene matches: 5. Germline CDR1 is SNHLY and CDR2 is FYNNEI. The CDR3 is made up of 14 amino acids. In DNA, the CDR3 is TGTGCCAGCAGAGAGACAGGGTATAATGAAAAACTGTTTTTT. This sequence encodes CASRETGYNEKLFF.

This clone appeared a few times. V is TRBV9 and J is TRBJ2-5; D is undetermined. CDR3 length equals 15 residues. V gave up 0 bases and J gave up 1 base, with 10 bases separating them. Germline values: CDR1 SGDLS, CDR2 YYNGEE. The CDR3 protein is CASSVGKDIQETQYF. In DNA, the CDR3 is TGTGCCAGCAGCGTAGGGAAAGACATCCAAGAGACCCAGTACTTC.

This clone was seen a few times. V and J are TRBV5-6 and TRBJ1-2, with 7 bases lining up with TRBD1. The CDR3 is 15 amino acids. Germline CDR1 and CDR2: SGHDT and YYEEEE. V shed 0 bases and J 7 bases; nucleotides not matched to a gene: 9. The CDR3 reads CASSLGLQGISGYTF. The CDR3 DNA is TGTGCCAGCAGCTTGGGACTACAGGGGATTAGTGGCTACACCTTC.

V and J are TRBV7-2 and TRBJ2-5, with a possible D match to TRBD2 (7 bases). This CDR3 region has 14 residues. Trimming left V 7 bases short and J 5 bases short, with 17 bases between. Germline-derived CDR1 and CDR2 are SGHTA and FQGNSA. The DNA for the CDR3 is TGTGCCAGCACCCGGCGGGGGCTCGGGGAGACCCAGTACTTC. Its translation is CASTRRGLGETQYF.

This clone was detected once. V usage is TRBV7-2 and J usage is TRBJ1-1; a possible D gene is TRBD1 (5 bases). The CDR3 loop spans 15 amino acids. Germline CDR1 and CDR2: SGHTA and FQGNSA. Trimming took 7 bases from V and 2 from J, leaving 17 bases between them. The CDR3 here is CASTFNSGGNTEAFF. The CDR3 nucleotides read TGTGCCAGCACCTTTAACAGCGGGGGAAACACTGAAGCTTTCTTT.

This chain links TRBV4-3 with TRBJ2-6; the D gene is possibly TRBD2 (6 bases). The CDR3 is 16 amino acids. Germline values: CDR1 LGHNA, CDR2 YSLEER. The V gene lost 1 base and the J gene lost 3 bases, with 10 bases spanning the gap. This CDR3 is CASSQVGGGGANVLTF. The CDR3 region has the DNA TGCGCCAGCAGCCAAGTGGGAGGTGGTGGGGCCAACGTCCTGACTTTC.

Notes on this clone: Other DNA sequences of this sample code for an identical CDR3. The chain uses TRBV4-3 and TRBJ1-1; 9 positions match TRBD1. Trimming cost V 2 bases and J 3 bases; bases outside gene matches: 4. CDR3 length: 15 amino acids. Germline V gives CDR1 LGHNA, CDR2 YSLEER. The CDR3 here is CASSQNRGQDTEAFF. The CDR3 DNA sequence: TGCGCCAGCAGCCAAAACAGGGGGCAGGACACTGAAGCTTTCTTT.

The genes are TRBV7-2 and TRBJ1-4; no definite D call. This CDR3 has 18 residues. Germline V CDR1 and CDR2: SGHTA, FQGNSA. V lost 1 base and J lost 4, with 19 bases in between. The CDR3 spells CASSLVGRGMSGNEKLFF. CDR3 DNA: TGTGCCAGCAGCTTAGTGGGTCGAGGGATGTCGGGTAATGAAAAACTGTTTTTT. The whole variable domain, remainder taken from reference TRBV7-2 and TRBJ1-4, is GAGVSQSPSNKVTEKGKDVELRCDPISGHTALYWYRQSLGQGLEFLIYFQGNSAPDKSGLPSDRFSAERTGGSVSTLTIQRTQQEDSAVYLCASSLVGRGMSGNEKLFFGSGTQLSVL.

The chain is built from TRBV4-2 and TRBJ2-1, with TRBD2 matching over 7 bases. V shed 3 bases and J 4 bases; nucleotides not matched to a gene: 12. Germline loops: CDR1 LGHNA, CDR2 YNFKEQ. CDR3 length: 17 residues. Here the CDR3 DNA reads TGTGCCAGCAGCCAGGCCGCCGGAGCGGGGAAGTACAATGAGCAGTTCTTC. Translating it yields CASSQAAGAGKYNEQFF.

The chain combines TRBV30 with TRBJ2-3, with no clear D. This CDR3 region has 11 residues. CDR1 is GTSNPN and CDR2 is SVGIG in the germline V gene (reference sequence). Deletions cut 0 bases from V and 5 bases from J, with 3 bases between. CDR3 sequence reads: CAWSVRDTQYF. The CDR3 coding sequence is TGTGCCTGGAGTGTGCGAGATACGCAGTATTTT.

This chain links TRBV5-1 with TRBJ2-1; D ambiguous. CDR3 length: 12 amino acids. Germline CDR1 is SGHRS and CDR2 is YFSETQ. The V gene lost 1 base and the J gene lost 6 bases, with 5 bases spanning the gap. DNA of the CDR3: TGCGCCAGCAGCTTGCCGTCCAATGAGCAGTTCTTC. It translates to CASSLPSNEQFF. Together with reference TRBV5-1 and TRBJ2-1, the CDR3 gives the full variable domain: KAGVTQTPRYLIKTRGQQVTLSCSPISGHRSVSWYQQTPGQGLQFLFEYFSETQRNKGNFPGRFSGRQFSNSRSEMNVSTLELGDSALYLCASSLPSNEQFFGPGTRLTVL.

The chain is built from TRBV4-1 and TRBJ2-7; 7 bases are a match to TRBD1. The J segment lost 3 bases and the V segment lost 5 bases, leaving 4 bases of the junction unmatched. The CDR3 is 13 amino acids. Germline loops: CDR1 MGHRA, CDR2 YSYEKL. This CDR3 is CASSVRQGYEQYF. In DNA, the CDR3 is TGCGCCAGCAGCGTTCGACAGGGCTACGAGCAGTACTTC.

The chain combines TRBV5-1 with TRBJ2-7, with a possible D match to TRBD1 (5 bases). Germline V gives CDR1 SGHRS, CDR2 YFSETQ. Trimming took 0 bases from V and 6 from J, leaving 13 bases between them. The CDR3 has 14 residues. The chain's CDR3 is CASSLGTGHGEQYF. In nucleotides, the CDR3 is TGCGCCAGCAGCTTGGGAACTGGACACGGCGAGCAGTACTTC.

The chain recombines TRBV5-1 with TRBJ1-1, with TRBD1 identical over 7 bases. Per germline, CDR1 SGHRS and CDR2 YFSETQ. V dropped 4 bases and J dropped 0; count of bases not matched to a gene: 9. The CDR3 consists of 16 residues. The CDR3, as DNA: TGCGCCAGCAGCCCCCAGACAGGGACCATGAACACTGAAGCTTTCTTT. Amino acid sequence: CASSPQTGTMNTEAFF. The complete variable domain, with remaining parts taken from reference TRBV5-1 and TRBJ1-1, reads KAGVTQTPRYLIKTRGQQVTLSCSPISGHRSVSWYQQTPGQGLQFLFEYFSETQRNKGNFPGRFSGRQFSNSRSEMNVSTLELGDSALYLCASSPQTGTMNTEAFFGQGTRLTVV.

The J gene is TRBJ1-2, the V gene TRBV2, with D possibly being TRBD1 (6 bases). CDR1 and CDR2 from the germline V gene are SNHLY and FYNNEI. CDR3 length: 15 amino acids. V was cut by 6 bases and J by 6 bases, with 20 bases left in between. CDR3 loop: CASRPGTSLGNGYTF. CDR3 nucleotide sequence: TGTGCCAGCAGACCCGGGACATCACTAGGGAATGGCTACACCTTC.